This section outlines one T cell receptor beta chain sequence together with its context. J gave up 3 bases and V 5 bases, and 8 bases lay outside the gene matches. CDR1 SGHTA and CDR2 FQGTGA come from the germline V gene. This CDR3 is 16 amino acids long. The data are from a study of blood T cell repertoires in COVID-19. Study in general: Sources were T cells, B-cell-depleted T cells, or PBMCs; the material itself was cDNA or gDNA.

Sequencing was performed with immunoSEQ multiplex PCR; in TCRdb, only in-frame clones are kept and a portion is missing. The data show 90,000 or so clones, 90% seen once. The chain combines TRBV7-3 with TRBJ2-1, with 9 bases that match TRBD2. The specimen sequenced was peripheral blood. The source of this sequence is a woman at least 80 years old with active or convalescent COVID-19. Written as DNA, the CDR3 is TGTGCCAGCAGCCCCCAAGCGGGAGGCCTCTACAATGAGCAGTTCTTC. This sequence encodes CASSPQAGGLYNEQFF.